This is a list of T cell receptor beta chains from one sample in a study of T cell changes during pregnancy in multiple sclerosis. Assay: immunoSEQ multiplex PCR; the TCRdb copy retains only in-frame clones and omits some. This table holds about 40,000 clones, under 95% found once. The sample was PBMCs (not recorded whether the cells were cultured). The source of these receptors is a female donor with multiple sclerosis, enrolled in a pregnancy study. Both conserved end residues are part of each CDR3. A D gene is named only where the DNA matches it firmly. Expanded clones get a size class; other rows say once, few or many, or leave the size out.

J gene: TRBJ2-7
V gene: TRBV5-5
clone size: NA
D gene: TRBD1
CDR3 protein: CASSLVGQGAHEQYF
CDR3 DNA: TGTGCCAGCAGCTTGGTAGGCCAGGGGGCCCACGAGCAGTACTTC

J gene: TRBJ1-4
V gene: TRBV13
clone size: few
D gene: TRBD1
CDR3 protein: CASSSVDREGGEKLFF
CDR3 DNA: TGTGCCAGCAGCTCGGTCGACAGGGAAGGGGGAGAAAAACTGTTTTTT

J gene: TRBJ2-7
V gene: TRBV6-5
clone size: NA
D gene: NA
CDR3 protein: CASRRDNSYEQYF
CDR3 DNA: TGTGCCAGCAGGAGGGACAACTCCTACGAGCAGTACTTC

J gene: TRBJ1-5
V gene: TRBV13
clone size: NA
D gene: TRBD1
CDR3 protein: CASSRQGGGCCQPQHF
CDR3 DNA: TGTGCCAGCAGCCGACAGGGAGGTGGGTGTTGTCAGCCCCAGCATTTT

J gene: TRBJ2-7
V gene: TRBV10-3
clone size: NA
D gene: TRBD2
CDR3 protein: CATTFEREGGEQYF
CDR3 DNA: TGTGCCACAACTTTCGAGCGGGAGGGTGGCGAGCAGTACTTC

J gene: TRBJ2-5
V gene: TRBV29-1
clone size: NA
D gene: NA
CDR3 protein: CSVSESGKETQYF
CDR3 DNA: TGCAGCGTTTCTGAAAGCGGCAAAGAGACCCAGTACTTC

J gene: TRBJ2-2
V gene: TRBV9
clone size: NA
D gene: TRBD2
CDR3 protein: CASSAGLAGQSGELFF
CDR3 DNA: TGTGCCAGCAGCGCAGGACTAGCGGGACAGTCCGGGGAGCTGTTTTTT

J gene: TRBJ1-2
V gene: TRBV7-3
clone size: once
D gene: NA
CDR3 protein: CASSLNSWGAYGYTF
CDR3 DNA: TGTGCCAGCAGCTTAAATAGCTGGGGAGCCTATGGCTACACCTTC

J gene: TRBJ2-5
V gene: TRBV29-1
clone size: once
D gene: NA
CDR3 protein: CSAGTSVGAQYF
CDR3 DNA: TGCAGCGCCGGGACCTCGGTGGGTGCCCAGTACTTC

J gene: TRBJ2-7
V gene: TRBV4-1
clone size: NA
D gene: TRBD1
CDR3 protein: CASSLRDRGAYEQYF
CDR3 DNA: TGCGCCAGCAGCCTCCGGGACAGGGGCGCCTACGAGCAGTACTTC

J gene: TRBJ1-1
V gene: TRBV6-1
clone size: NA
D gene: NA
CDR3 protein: CASSPMRGTEAFF
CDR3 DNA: TGTGCCAGCAGCCCAATGCGTGGCACTGAAGCTTTCTTT

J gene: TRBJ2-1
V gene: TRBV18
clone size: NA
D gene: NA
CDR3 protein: CASSPSGRSSYNEQFF
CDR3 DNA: TGTGCCAGCTCACCATCTGGGCGGAGCTCCTACAATGAGCAGTTCTTC

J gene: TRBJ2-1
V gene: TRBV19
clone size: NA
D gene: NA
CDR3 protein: CASSMFLAAVEQFF
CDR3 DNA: TGTGCCAGTAGTATGTTTCTAGCCGCCGTTGAGCAGTTCTTC

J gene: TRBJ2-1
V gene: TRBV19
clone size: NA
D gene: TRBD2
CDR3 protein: CASQLAGAAEQFF
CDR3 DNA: TGTGCCAGTCAGCTAGCGGGAGCCGCTGAGCAGTTCTTC

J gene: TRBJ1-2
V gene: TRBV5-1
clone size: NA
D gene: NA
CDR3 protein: CASSLGVSREGYTF
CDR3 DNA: TGCGCCAGCAGCTTGGGGGTCTCCCGGGAGGGCTACACCTTC

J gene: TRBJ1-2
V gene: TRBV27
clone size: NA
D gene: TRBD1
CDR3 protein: CASSVSGTGLRGYTF
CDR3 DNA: TGTGCCAGCAGTGTCTCCGGGACAGGGTTACGGGGCTACACCTTC

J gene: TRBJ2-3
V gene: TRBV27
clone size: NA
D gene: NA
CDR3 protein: CASSSDRDTDTDTQYF
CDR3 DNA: TGTGCCAGCAGTTCCGACCGGGACACCGACACAGATACGCAGTATTTT

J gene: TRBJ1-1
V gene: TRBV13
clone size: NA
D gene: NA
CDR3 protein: CASSLGLVSMNTEAFF
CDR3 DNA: TGTGCCAGCAGCTTAGGGCTCGTTTCAATGAACACTGAAGCTTTCTTT

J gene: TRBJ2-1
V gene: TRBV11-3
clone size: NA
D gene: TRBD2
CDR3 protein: CASSLYGASGGNEQFF
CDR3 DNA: TGTGCCAGCAGCTTATATGGGGCTAGCGGGGGCAATGAGCAGTTCTTC